These T cell receptor beta chains were read from a single sample in a study of blood T cell repertoires in COVID-19. Using immunoSEQ multiplex PCR, the repertoire was profiled, and TCRdb retains in-frame clones only, with some absent. The table includes 100,000 to 150,000 clones, 70% to 85% detected once. Sequencing was done on a sample of peripheral blood. These receptors all stem from a woman aged 45-65 years with acute or convalescent COVID-19. CDR3s include the opening cysteine and the closing phenylalanine or tryptophan. A D gene is named only where the DNA matches it firmly. Only some rows state a clone size, as once, few, many or a class for expanded clones.

j_gene | d_gene | abundance | v_gene | CDR3aa | CDR3nt
TRBJ1-6 | TRBD1 | NA | TRBV12-3/TRBV12-4 | CASRTGGNSPLHF | TGTGCCAGCAGGACAGGGGGGAATTCACCCCTCCACTTT
TRBJ2-7 | NA | NA | TRBV5-1 | CASSPSQGGGEQYF | TGCGCCAGCAGCCCATCACAGGGAGGGGGCGAGCAGTACTTC
TRBJ1-2 | TRBD1 | NA | TRBV2 | CASSGDSLTNYGYTF | TGTGCCAGCAGTGGGGACAGTCTAACTAACTATGGCTACACCTTC
TRBJ2-3 | NA | NA | TRBV6-1 | CASSDGGVGFADTQYF | TGTGCCAGCAGTGACGGCGGGGTGGGGTTCGCAGATACGCAGTATTTT
TRBJ1-2 | NA | NA | TRBV3-1/TRBV3-2 | CASSQDGRANGYTF | TGTGCCAGCAGCCAAGATGGCAGGGCTAATGGCTACACCTTC
TRBJ2-1 | TRBD1 | once | TRBV6-5 | CASRKGTGMNEQFF | TGTGCCAGCAGAAAGGGGACAGGGATGAATGAGCAGTTCTTC
TRBJ1-6 | NA | NA | TRBV5-1 | CASSSSGQPNNSPLHF | TGCGCCAGCAGCTCGTCAGGGCAGCCCAATAATTCACCCCTCCACTTT
TRBJ2-3 | NA | NA | TRBV6-6 | CASSSDSTSTDTQYF | TGTGCCAGCAGTTCGGACAGCACTAGCACAGATACGCAGTATTTT
TRBJ2-1 | TRBD2 | NA | TRBV2 | CASASRVAGDNEQFF | TGTGCCAGCGCATCCCGGGTAGCGGGGGACAATGAGCAGTTCTTC
TRBJ1-4 | NA | once | TRBV11-2 | CASTPSATVREKLFF | TGTGCCAGCACACCTTCGGCCACAGTTAGGGAAAAACTGTTTTTT
TRBJ1-2 | TRBD1 | once | TRBV5-6 | CASSLFGTGFRGYTF | TGTGCCAGCAGCTTGTTCGGGACAGGGTTTCGTGGCTACACCTTC
TRBJ1-1 | NA | NA | TRBV28 | CASSRGGQNTEAFF | TGTGCCAGCAGTCGCGGTGGACAGAACACTGAAGCTTTCTTT
TRBJ1-3 | NA | NA | TRBV5-6 | CASSLEQRNTIYF | TGTGCCAGCAGCTTGGAACAGAGAAACACCATATATTTT
TRBJ2-3 | NA | NA | TRBV19 | CASSPGLGGSTDTQYF | TGTGCCAGTAGTCCGGGACTTGGGGGGTCCACAGATACGCAGTATTTT
TRBJ1-5 | NA | NA | TRBV15 | CATRRSNQPQHF | TGTGCCACCAGGCGTAGCAATCAGCCCCAGCATTTT
TRBJ1-6 | TRBD1 | NA | TRBV19 | CASSAKQGALTNSPLHF | TGTGCCAGTAGTGCCAAACAGGGGGCGCTAACCAATTCACCCCTCCACTTT
TRBJ2-7 | TRBD1 | NA | TRBV5-1 | CASSLGQGASEQYF | TGCGCCAGCAGCTTGGGACAGGGGGCTAGCGAGCAGTACTTC
TRBJ2-1 | TRBD2 | NA | TRBV19 | CATTEFGRVNNEQFF | TGTGCCACTACGGAGTTCGGGAGGGTAAACAATGAGCAGTTCTTC
TRBJ1-4 | NA | NA | TRBV6-5 | CASSPRRGRVEKLFF | TGTGCCAGCAGTCCCCGGCGGGGCCGGGTTGAAAAACTGTTTTTT
TRBJ2-5 | TRBD2 | NA | TRBV2 | CASSEALGGGQETQYF | TGTGCCAGCAGTGAAGCGCTAGGCGGGGGACAAGAGACCCAGTACTTC
TRBJ1-4 | NA | NA | TRBV5-1 | CASTQRTVF | TGCGCCAGCACACAGAGGACTGTTTTT
TRBJ2-3 | TRBD2 | NA | TRBV6-2/TRBV6-3 | CASSIPSGGLSDTQYF | TGTGCCAGCAGTATCCCTAGCGGGGGGCTTTCAGATACGCAGTATTTT
TRBJ1-1 | NA | NA | TRBV19 | CASSIGAGMNTEAFF | TGTGCCAGTAGTATAGGAGCGGGAATGAACACTGAAGCTTTCTTT
TRBJ2-1 | TRBD1 | NA | TRBV2 | CASSETPQGRGGEQFF | TGTGCCAGCAGTGAAACCCCACAGGGGCGAGGTGGTGAGCAGTTCTTC
TRBJ1-5 | TRBD1 | once | TRBV18 | CASSPGQVNQPQHF | TGTGCCAGCTCCCCCGGACAGGTCAATCAGCCCCAGCATTTT
TRBJ2-5 | NA | once | TRBV5-1 | CASSLVGIQFQETQYF | TGCGCCAGCAGCTTGGTTGGAATACAGTTCCAAGAGACCCAGTACTTC
TRBJ2-1 | NA | NA | TRBV6-2/TRBV6-3 | CASSYGMGGGEQFF | TGTGCCAGCAGTTACGGGATGGGAGGCGGTGAGCAGTTCTTC
TRBJ2-5 | TRBD2 | NA | TRBV5-4 | CASSLAGGRQTQYF | TGTGCCAGCAGCCTAGCGGGGGGGCGACAGACCCAGTACTTC
TRBJ2-2 | NA | NA | TRBV28 | CASSSSGANTGELFF | TGTGCCAGCAGTTCCTCGGGGGCGAACACCGGGGAGCTGTTTTTT
TRBJ1-5 | NA | NA | TRBV19 | CASSIRGVNQPQHF | TGTGCCAGTAGTATCAGGGGTGTGAATCAGCCCCAGCATTTT
TRBJ1-1 | TRBD1 | once | TRBV30 | CAWDSGTGFYGTEAFF | TGTGCCTGGGATTCCGGGACAGGGTTTTATGGCACTGAAGCTTTCTTT
TRBJ2-1 | TRBD2 | NA | TRBV27 | CASSLSSGGHNRNNEQFF | TGTGCCAGCAGTTTATCGAGCGGGGGGCATAACCGTAACAATGAGCAGTTCTTC
TRBJ2-7 | NA | NA | TRBV27 | CASSLSYRAGYEQYF | TGTGCCAGCAGTTTATCCTACAGGGCGGGCTACGAGCAGTACTTC
TRBJ2-2 | TRBD1 | few | TRBV6-5 | CASQSDRGHSGELFF | TGTGCCAGCCAATCGGACAGGGGGCATTCCGGGGAGCTGTTTTTT
TRBJ1-3 | NA | few | TRBV28 | CASSPRLSGNTIYF | TGTGCCAGCAGCCCCCGTTTGTCTGGAAACACCATATATTTT
TRBJ2-2 | TRBD1 | NA | TRBV9 | CASSRDRVDTGELFF | TGTGCCAGCAGTCGCGACAGGGTGGACACCGGGGAGCTGTTTTTT
TRBJ2-7 | NA | NA | TRBV5-5 | CASSLAFLAFYEQYF | TGTGCCAGCAGCTTGGCGTTCCTAGCCTTCTACGAGCAGTACTTC
TRBJ2-7 | TRBD1 | NA | TRBV2 | CASRGDRGYLYF | TGTGCCAGCAGGGGGGACAGGGGTTACTTGTACTTC
TRBJ1-2 | NA | NA | TRBV6-5 | CASSTERRGYGYTF | TGTGCCAGCAGTACCGAGCGGAGGGGCTATGGCTACACCTTC
TRBJ1-5 | TRBD1 | few | TRBV2 | CASSGQGGNQPQHF | TGTGCCAGCAGTGGACAGGGAGGCAATCAGCCCCAGCATTTT
TRBJ1-1 | NA | NA | TRBV12-3/TRBV12-4 | CASTPLQGTEAFF | TGTGCCAGCACCCCGCTTCAGGGCACTGAAGCTTTCTTT
TRBJ2-7 | TRBD1 | NA | TRBV18 | CASSLTGDSIYYEQYF | TGTGCCAGCTCACTGACCGGGGACAGCATATACTACGAGCAGTACTTC
TRBJ1-5 | NA | NA | TRBV10-3 | CAISEGGVSNQPQHF | TGTGCCATCAGTGAGGGAGGAGTTAGCAATCAGCCCCAGCATTTT
TRBJ1-3 | TRBD1 | NA | TRBV7-2 | CASSPISSQGVSGNTIYF | TGTGCCAGCAGCCCCATCTCCTCGCAGGGGGTTTCTGGAAACACCATATATTTT